This T cell receptor beta chain emerged from a study of radiation and T cells in renal cell carcinoma. Points from the study as a whole: Pretreatment tumor biopsies were lacking, so baseline clonotypes are unknown.

For this clone: Its cognate antigen is unknown.

Germline loops: CDR1 SEHNR, CDR2 FQNEAQ (reference sequence). With 1 base clipped from V and 3 bases from J, the junction kept 3 bases outside the gene matches. The CDR3 has 15 residues. Stated time point: blood 4 weeks post-SBRT, at nephrectomy. Treatment defined: 15 Gy SBRT to primary tumor, nephrectomy 4 weeks later. Nephrectomy followed 15 Gy stereotactic body radiation by 4 weeks. Blood was sampled at baseline, 2 weeks and 4 weeks after SBRT. Sequencing was performed with immunoSEQ multiplex PCR; in TCRdb, only in-frame clones are kept and a portion is missing. The sample has 120,000 to 150,000 clones, approximately 86% seen once.

This receptor was identified in a woman between 50 and 59 years old with renal cell carcinoma. Sequenced material: blood, taken from a patient whose treatment included radiotherapy and nephrectomy. This chain connects TRBV7-9 to TRBJ2-5; 9 nucleotides agree with TRBD1. The CDR3 sequence is CASSLDGDREETQYF. CDR3 nucleotides: TGTGCCAGCAGCTTAGACGGGGACAGGGAAGAGACCCAGTACTTC.